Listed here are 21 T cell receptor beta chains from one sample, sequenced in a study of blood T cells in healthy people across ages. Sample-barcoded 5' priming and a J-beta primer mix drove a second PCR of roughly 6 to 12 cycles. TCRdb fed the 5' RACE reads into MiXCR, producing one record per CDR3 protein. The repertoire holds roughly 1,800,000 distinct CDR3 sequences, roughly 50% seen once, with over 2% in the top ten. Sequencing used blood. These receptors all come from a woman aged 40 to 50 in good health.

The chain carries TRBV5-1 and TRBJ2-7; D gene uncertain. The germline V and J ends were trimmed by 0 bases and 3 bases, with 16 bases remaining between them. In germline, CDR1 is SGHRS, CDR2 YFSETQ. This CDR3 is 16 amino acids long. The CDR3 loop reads CASSLGSLGQDYEQYF. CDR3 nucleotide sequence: TGCGCCAGCAGCTTGGGGTCTTTGGGCCAGGACTACGAGCAGTACTTC. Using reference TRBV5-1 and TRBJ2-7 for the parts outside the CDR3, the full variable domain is KAGVTQTPRYLIKTRGQQVTLSCSPISGHRSVSWYQQTPGQGLQFLFEYFSETQRNKGNFPGRFSGRQFSNSRSEMNVSTLELGDSALYLCASSLGSLGQDYEQYFGPGTRLTVT.

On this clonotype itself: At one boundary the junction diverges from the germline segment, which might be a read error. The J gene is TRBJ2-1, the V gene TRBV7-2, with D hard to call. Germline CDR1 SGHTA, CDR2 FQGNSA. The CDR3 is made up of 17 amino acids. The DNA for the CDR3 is TGTGCCAGCAGTTCGGAAGGGCCGAATACTCCCTACAGTGAGCAGTTCTTC. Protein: CASSSEGPNTPYSEQFF.

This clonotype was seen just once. This CDR3 is CASGAGGTYEQFF. The CDR3 nucleotides are TGTGCCAGCGGAGCGGGGGGTACGTATGAGCAGTTCTTC. The chain carries TRBV7-9 and TRBJ2-1; TRBD2 matches 9 bases. Unmatched junction bases numbered 7, after V lost 8 bases and J lost 8 bases. Germline loops: CDR1 SEHNR, CDR2 FQNEAQ (reference sequence). The CDR3 length is 13 residues.

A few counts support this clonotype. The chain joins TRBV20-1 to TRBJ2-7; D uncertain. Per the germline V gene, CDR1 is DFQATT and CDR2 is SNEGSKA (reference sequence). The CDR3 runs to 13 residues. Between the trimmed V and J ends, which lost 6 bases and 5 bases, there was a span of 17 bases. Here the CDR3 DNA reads TGCAGTGCCAACATACGAACCCCCCACGAGCAGTACTTC. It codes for CSANIRTPHEQYF.

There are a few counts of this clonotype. CDR3 region: CASRTYPETQYF. CDR3 sequence (DNA): TGTGCCAGCAGGACCTACCCAGAGACCCAGTACTTC. The chain recombines TRBV2 with TRBJ2-5; D gene uncertain. Looked up from germline, CDR1 is SNHLY and CDR2 is FYNNEI. This CDR3 comprises 12 residues. V lost 6 bases to trimming and J lost 4 bases, with 9 bases between them.

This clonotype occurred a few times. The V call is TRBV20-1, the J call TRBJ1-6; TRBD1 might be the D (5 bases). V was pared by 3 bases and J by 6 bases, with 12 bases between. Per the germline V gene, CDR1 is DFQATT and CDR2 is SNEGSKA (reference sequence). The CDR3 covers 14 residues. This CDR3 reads CSASRDSGNSPLHF. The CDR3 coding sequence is TGCAGTGCTAGTAGAGACAGCGGTAATTCACCCCTCCACTTT.

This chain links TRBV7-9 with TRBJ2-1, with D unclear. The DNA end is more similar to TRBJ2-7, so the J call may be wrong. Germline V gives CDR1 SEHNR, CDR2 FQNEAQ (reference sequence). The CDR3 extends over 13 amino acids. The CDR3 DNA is TGTGCCAGCAGCTTAGTTGTGTACAATGAGCAGTACTTC. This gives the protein CASSLVVYNEQYF.

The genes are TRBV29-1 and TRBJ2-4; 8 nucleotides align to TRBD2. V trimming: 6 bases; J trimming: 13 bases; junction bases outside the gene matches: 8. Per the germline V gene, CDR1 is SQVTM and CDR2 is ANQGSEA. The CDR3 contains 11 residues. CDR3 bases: TGCAGCGTCGCAAGGTCGGGGGGGCAGTACTTC. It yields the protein CSVARSGGQYF.

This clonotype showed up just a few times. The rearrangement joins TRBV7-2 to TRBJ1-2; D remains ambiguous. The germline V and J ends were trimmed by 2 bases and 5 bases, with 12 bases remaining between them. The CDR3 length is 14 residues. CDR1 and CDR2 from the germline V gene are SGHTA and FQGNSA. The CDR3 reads CASSLRQASYGYTF. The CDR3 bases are TGTGCCAGCAGCTTAAGGCAGGCTTCTTATGGCTACACCTTC.

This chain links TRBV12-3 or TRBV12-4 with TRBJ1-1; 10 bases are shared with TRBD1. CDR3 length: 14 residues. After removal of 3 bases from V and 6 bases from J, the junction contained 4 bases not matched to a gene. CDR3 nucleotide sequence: TGTGCCAGCAGTTTTGGGACAGGGGTCCCTGAAGCTTTCTTT. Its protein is CASSFGTGVPEAFF.

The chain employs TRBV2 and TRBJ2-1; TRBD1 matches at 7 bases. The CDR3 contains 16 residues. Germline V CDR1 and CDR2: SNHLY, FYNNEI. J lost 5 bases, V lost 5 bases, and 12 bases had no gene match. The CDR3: CASSLTTGIRNNEQFF. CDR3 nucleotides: TGTGCCAGCAGTCTAACGACAGGGATCAGGAACAATGAGCAGTTCTTC.

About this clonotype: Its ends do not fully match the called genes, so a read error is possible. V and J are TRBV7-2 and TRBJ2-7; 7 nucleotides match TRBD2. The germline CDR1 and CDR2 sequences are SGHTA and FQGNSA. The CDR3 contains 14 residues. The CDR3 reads CAGSWRQRGDEQYF. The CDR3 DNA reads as TGTGCCGGCAGCTGGCGACAGCGGGGTGACGAGCAGTACTTC.

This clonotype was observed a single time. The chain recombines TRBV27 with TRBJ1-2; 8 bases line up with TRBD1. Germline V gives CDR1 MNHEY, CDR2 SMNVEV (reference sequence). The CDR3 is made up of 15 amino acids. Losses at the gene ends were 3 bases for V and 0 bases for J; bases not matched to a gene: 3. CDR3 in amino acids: CASSFDRGTNYGYTF. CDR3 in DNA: TGTGCCAGCAGTTTCGACAGGGGTACTAACTATGGCTACACCTTC.

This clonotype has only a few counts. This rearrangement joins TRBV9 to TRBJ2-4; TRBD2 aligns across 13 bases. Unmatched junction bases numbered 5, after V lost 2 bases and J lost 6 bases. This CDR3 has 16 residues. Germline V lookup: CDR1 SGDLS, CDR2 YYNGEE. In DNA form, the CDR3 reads TGTGCCAGCAGCGTTACTAGCGGGGGGGCCGTAAACATTCAGTACTTC. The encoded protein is CASSVTSGGAVNIQYF.

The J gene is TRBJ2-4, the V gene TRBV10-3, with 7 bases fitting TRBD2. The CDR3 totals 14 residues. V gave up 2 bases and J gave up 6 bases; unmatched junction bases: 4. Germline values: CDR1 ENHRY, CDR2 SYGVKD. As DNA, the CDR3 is TGTGCCATCAGTGAGCCCACGGGGGGAAACATTCAGTACTTC. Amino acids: CAISEPTGGNIQYF.

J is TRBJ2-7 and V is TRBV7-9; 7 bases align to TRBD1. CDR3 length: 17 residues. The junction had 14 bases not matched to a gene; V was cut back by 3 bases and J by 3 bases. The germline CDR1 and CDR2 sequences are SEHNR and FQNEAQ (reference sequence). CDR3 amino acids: CASSLSRGGWKVYEQYF. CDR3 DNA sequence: TGTGCCAGCAGCTTGTCCCGAGGGGGCTGGAAAGTCTACGAGCAGTACTTC.

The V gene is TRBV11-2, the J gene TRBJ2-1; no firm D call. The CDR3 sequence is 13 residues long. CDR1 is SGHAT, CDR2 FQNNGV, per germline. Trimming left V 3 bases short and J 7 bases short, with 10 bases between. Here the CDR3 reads CASSFSSRNEQFF. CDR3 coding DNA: TGTGCCAGCAGCTTTTCTTCTCGGAATGAGCAGTTCTTC.

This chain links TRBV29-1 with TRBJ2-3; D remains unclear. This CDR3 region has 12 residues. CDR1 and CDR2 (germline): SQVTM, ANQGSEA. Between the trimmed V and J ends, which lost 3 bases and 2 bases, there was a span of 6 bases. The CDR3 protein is CSVERTTDTQYF. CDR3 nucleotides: TGCAGCGTTGAGCGGACCACAGATACGCAGTATTTT.

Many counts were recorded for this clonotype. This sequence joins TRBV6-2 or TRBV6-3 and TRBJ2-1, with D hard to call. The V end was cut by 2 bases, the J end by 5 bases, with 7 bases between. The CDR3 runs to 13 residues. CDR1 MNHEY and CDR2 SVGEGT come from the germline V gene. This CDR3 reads CASSYTENNEQFF. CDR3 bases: TGTGCCAGCAGTTACACGGAAAACAATGAGCAGTTCTTC.

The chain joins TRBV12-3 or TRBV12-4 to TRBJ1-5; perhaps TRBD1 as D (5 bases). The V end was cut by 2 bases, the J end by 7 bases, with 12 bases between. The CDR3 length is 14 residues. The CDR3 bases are TGTGCCAGCAGTTTAAAAGGGGTTGACCAGCCCCAGCATTTT. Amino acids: CASSLKGVDQPQHF.

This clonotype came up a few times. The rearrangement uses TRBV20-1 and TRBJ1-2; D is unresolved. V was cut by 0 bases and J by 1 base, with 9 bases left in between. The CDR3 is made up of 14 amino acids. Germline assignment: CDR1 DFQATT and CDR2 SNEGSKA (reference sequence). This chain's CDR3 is CSARDNVINYGYTF. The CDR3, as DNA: TGCAGTGCTAGAGATAATGTCATTAACTATGGCTACACCTTC.